The 29 T cell receptor beta chains below all came from one sample that was sequenced in a study of shared clonotypes between healthy human individuals. Naive CD8 isolation took CD45RO-negative cells positively selected for CCR7 and excluded terminally differentiated effector memory CD45RA+ cells. Only in-frame clones appear in the TCRdb table, and some are missing; sequencing was by immunoSEQ multiplex PCR. The sample holds some 2,100,000 clones; about 92% are singletons and the top ten take about 1.5%. Material for sequencing was naive CD8+ T cells from PBMCs. These receptors all come from a man between 18 and 35 years old in good health. Some clones in this sample may be carry-over from other donors' samples.

The gene calls are TRBV28 and TRBJ1-3, with a possible D match to TRBD1 (5 bases). The V end lost 8 bases, the J end lost 7 bases, and 12 bases lay between the germline ends. CDR1 is MDHEN and CDR2 is SYDVKM in the germline V gene. This CDR3 contains 12 residues. CDR3 sequence (DNA): TGTGCCAGCGGGCAGGGCTGGAACACCATATATTTT. This sequence encodes CASGQGWNTIYF.

The V and J genes are TRBV19 and TRBJ2-6; 9 bases match TRBD1. The trim removed 8 bases at V and 0 bases at J, leaving 8 bases unmatched. The CDR3 covers 17 residues. Germline V CDR1 and CDR2: LNHDA, SQIVND (reference sequence). The CDR3 region is CASSSGTGHSGANVLTF. The CDR3 DNA sequence: TGTGCCAGTTCGTCCGGGACAGGGCACTCTGGGGCCAACGTCCTGACTTTC.

The rearrangement uses TRBV19 and TRBJ1-1, with D possibly TRBD1 on 5 matching bases. Trimming shortened V by 10 bases and J by 1 base, and 13 bases separated the two germline ends. The CDR3 is made up of 13 amino acids. In germline, CDR1 is LNHDA, CDR2 SQIVND (reference sequence). The CDR3 here is CATKFRGNTEAFF. The CDR3 nucleotides are TGTGCCACTAAGTTTAGGGGGAACACTGAAGCTTTCTTT. The complete variable domain, with remaining parts taken from reference TRBV19 and TRBJ1-1, reads DGGITQSPKYLFRKEGQNVTLSCEQNLNHDAMYWYRQDPGQGLRLIYYSQIVNDFQKGDIAEGYSVSREKKESFPLTVTSAQKNPTAFYLCATKFRGNTEAFFGQGTRLTVV.

CDR3 DNA: TGTGCCCTAGGACTAGCGGGAGACGAGCAGTACTTC. Translating gives CALGLAGDEQYF. The chain combines TRBV30 with TRBJ2-7; TRBD2 matches 13 bases. Germline CDR1 is GTSNPN and CDR2 is SVGIG (reference sequence). This CDR3 comprises 12 residues. V lost 8 bases to trimming and J lost 5 bases; unmatched junction nucleotides: 3. Variable domain in full (rest from reference TRBV30 and TRBJ2-7): SQTIHQWPATLVQPVGSPLSLECTVEGTSNPNLYWYRQAAGRGLQLLFYSVGIGQISSEVPQNLSASRPQDRQFILSSKKLLLSDSGFYLCALGLAGDEQYFGPGTRLTVT.

This clone came up once. This chain connects TRBV7-9 to TRBJ2-3; no definite D call. CDR1 is SEHNR, CDR2 FQNEAQ, per germline (reference sequence). This CDR3 comprises 15 residues. V gave up 3 bases and J gave up 0 bases, with 10 bases separating them. In DNA, the CDR3 is TGTGCCAGCAGCTTCGGCAGCCGGAGCACAGATACGCAGTATTTT. It is translated as CASSFGSRSTDTQYF.

This rearrangement joins TRBV4-1 to TRBJ1-5; D gene uncertain. The CDR3 has 14 residues. V was trimmed by 2 bases and J by 9 bases, leaving 14 bases between them. Germline V lookup: CDR1 MGHRA, CDR2 YSYEKL. CDR3 loop: CASSQPDAPLPQHF. CDR3 in DNA: TGCGCCAGCAGCCAACCGGATGCCCCGTTGCCCCAGCATTTT.

The J gene is TRBJ2-7, the V gene TRBV29-1; D remains ambiguous. There are 12 residues in the CDR3. The germline V and J ends were trimmed by 1 base and 0 bases, with 4 bases remaining between them. The germline V gene has CDR1 SQVTM and CDR2 ANQGSEA. CDR3 protein: CSVEGFSYEQYF. DNA of the CDR3: TGCAGCGTTGAAGGGTTCTCCTACGAGCAGTACTTC.

This clone was seen just once. The gene calls are TRBV19 and TRBJ2-7; D may correspond to TRBD1 or TRBD2 (5 bases each). This CDR3 is built from 13 residues. CDR1 and CDR2 (germline): LNHDA, SQIVND (reference sequence). V was trimmed by 5 bases and J by 6 bases, leaving 14 bases between them. The CDR3 DNA reads TGTGCCAGTAGTTGGGGGTCAGGTGGCGAGCAGTACTTC. Protein sequence: CASSWGSGGEQYF.

This chain connects TRBV5-6 to TRBJ1-2, with TRBD1 matching over 9 bases. Germline loops: CDR1 SGHDT, CDR2 YYEEEE. The J segment lost 5 bases and the V segment lost 5 bases, leaving 13 bases of the junction unmatched. The CDR3 is 16 amino acids. The CDR3 reads CASSRTRDRAGYGYTF. CDR3 DNA: TGTGCCAGCAGTCGGACTCGGGACAGGGCGGGATATGGCTACACCTTC. Full variable domain (missing parts from reference TRBV5-6 and TRBJ1-2): DAGVTQSPTHLIKTRGQQVTLRCSPKSGHDTVSWYQQALGQGPQFIFQYYEEEERQRGNFPDRFSGHQFPNYSSELNVNALLLGDSALYLCASSRTRDRAGYGYTFGSGTRLTVV.

This chain uses TRBV4-1 with TRBJ2-2; D ambiguous. V lost 2 bases to trimming and J lost 1 base, with 11 bases between them. CDR1 and CDR2 from the germline V gene are MGHRA and YSYEKL. There are 16 residues in the CDR3. CDR3 in DNA: TGCGCCAGCAGCCAACCAAAGAAGGAGAACACCGGGGAGCTGTTTTTT. It is translated as CASSQPKKENTGELFF.

The rearrangement joins TRBV7-9 to TRBJ1-2; possibly TRBD1 for D (5 bases). CDR3 length: 16 amino acids. Germline V lookup: CDR1 SEHNR, CDR2 FQNEAQ (reference sequence). The germline V and J ends were trimmed by 4 bases and 1 base, with 16 bases remaining between them. For the CDR3, the DNA is TGTGCCAGCAGCTCCGCCGGGGAGGGGTTTAACTATGGCTACACCTTC. As protein: CASSSAGEGFNYGYTF.

This chain uses TRBV2 with TRBJ2-1, with 7 bases that match TRBD2. The CDR3 totals 13 residues. The V gene end was trimmed by 8 bases and the J gene end by 5 bases; junction bases not matched to a gene: 6. The V gene's germline CDR1 is SNHLY and CDR2 FYNNEI. The CDR3 reads CASLGAGNNEQFF. The CDR3 DNA is TGTGCCAGCTTGGGAGCGGGAAACAATGAGCAGTTCTTC.

V is TRBV4-1 and J is TRBJ2-3; no firm D call. The V end lost 0 bases, the J end lost 6 bases, and 7 bases lay between the germline ends. This CDR3 region has 13 residues. Germline V CDR1 and CDR2: MGHRA, YSYEKL. CDR3 nucleotide sequence: TGCGCCAGCAGCCAAGATCTTGGGGATACGCAGTATTTT. It yields the protein CASSQDLGDTQYF.

This clone has only a few counts. The same CDR3 is also encoded by other DNA sequences in this sample. The gene calls are TRBV19 and TRBJ1-5; unclear D gene. Trimming stripped 2 bases from V and 4 bases from J, with 9 bases between. Germline V lookup: CDR1 LNHDA, CDR2 SQIVND (reference sequence). The CDR3 has 14 amino acids. The CDR3 DNA reads as TGTGCCAGTAGTATAAGAGACCGGAATCAGCCCCAGCATTTT. Translated: CASSIRDRNQPQHF.

The count of this clone is one. The CDR3 DNA is TGTGCCAGCAGCTGGGGGGACAGGGGATATGGCTACACCTTC. Amino acids: CASSWGDRGYGYTF. The rearrangement joins TRBV13 to TRBJ1-2, with TRBD1 matching 10 bases. The V gene's germline CDR1 is PRHDT and CDR2 FYEKMQ (reference sequence). The CDR3 spans 14 residues. Trimming removed 4 bases from V and 5 bases from J; junction bases left unmatched: 4.

The chain combines TRBV7-2 with TRBJ2-1, with 8 bases matching TRBD2. The CDR3 totals 16 residues. The germline V gene has CDR1 SGHTA and CDR2 FQGNSA. The V and J ends lost 5 bases and 9 bases, in that order; junction bases with no gene match: 15. In nucleotides, the CDR3 is TGTGCCAGCAGCACCGACTGGCGGGAGGTTGGGGGTGAGCAGTTCTTC. Translating it yields CASSTDWREVGGEQFF.

As concerns this clone: At the DNA level, this CDR3 is encoded by other sequences in the same sample as well. The J gene is TRBJ1-1, the V gene TRBV29-1; D may be TRBD1 (6 bases). CDR3 size: 12 residues. Germline-derived CDR1 and CDR2 are SQVTM and ANQGSEA. V shed 6 bases and J shed 4 bases, with 12 bases lying between them. CDR3 sequence reads: CSVLGGGTEAFF. CDR3 nucleotides: TGCAGCGTCTTAGGGGGGGGCACTGAAGCTTTCTTT.

The chain joins TRBV7-6 to TRBJ2-1; TRBD2 matches at 7 bases. This CDR3 has 17 amino acids. Germline V lookup: CDR1 SGHVS, CDR2 FNYEAQ. The V segment lost 0 bases and the J segment 4 bases; nucleotides outside the gene matches: 9. The CDR3 coding sequence is TGTGCCAGCAGCTTAGCAACCGGGACTACCATGTACAATGAGCAGTTCTTC. Its translation is CASSLATGTTMYNEQFF.

Concerning this clone: Other nucleotide sequences in the sample specify the same CDR3. V is TRBV4-2 and J is TRBJ2-7; TRBD1 matches 8 bases. CDR1 is LGHNA and CDR2 is YNFKEQ in the germline V gene. There are 13 residues in the CDR3. J gave up 3 bases and V 3 bases, and 1 base lay outside the gene matches. CDR3 DNA: TGTGCCAGCAGCCACGACAGGGGCTACGAGCAGTACTTC. This codes for CASSHDRGYEQYF.

This clone has just a few counts. The chain has TRBV19 and TRBJ1-2; D remains unclear. The CDR3 sequence is 11 residues long. V lost 5 bases, J lost 8 bases, and 9 bases lay in between. Germline CDR1 reads LNHDA; CDR2 reads SQIVND (reference sequence). The CDR3 sequence is CASSLPGGYTF. The CDR3, as DNA: TGTGCCAGTAGTTTACCCGGAGGCTACACCTTC.

The chain recombines TRBV9 with TRBJ2-3; D is possibly TRBD2 (7 bases). The length of the CDR3 is 18 residues. The germline gives CDR1 SGDLS, CDR2 YYNGEE. V lost 0 bases and J 5 bases, leaving 22 bases between the germline ends. The CDR3 spells CASSVGGGRDSRGDTQYF. DNA of the CDR3: TGTGCCAGCAGCGTAGGAGGGGGGAGGGACTCCCGGGGAGATACGCAGTATTTT.

The V and J genes are TRBV30 and TRBJ1-2; 8 positions agree with TRBD1. This CDR3 comprises 12 residues. From germline, CDR1 is GTSNPN and CDR2 SVGIG (reference sequence). V lost 4 bases, J lost 4 bases, and 2 bases stayed unmatched. The DNA for the CDR3 is TGTGCCTGGATGACAGGGGCCTATGGCTACACCTTC. It codes for CAWMTGAYGYTF. Using reference TRBV30 and TRBJ1-2 for the parts outside the CDR3, the full variable domain is SQTIHQWPATLVQPVGSPLSLECTVEGTSNPNLYWYRQAAGRGLQLLFYSVGIGQISSEVPQNLSASRPQDRQFILSSKKLLLSDSGFYLCAWMTGAYGYTFGSGTRLTVV.

This clone has just one count. This specimen includes other DNA sequences encoding the same CDR3. The V call is TRBV5-1, the J call TRBJ1-1; TRBD1 is a possible D gene (6 bases). Germline CDR1 reads SGHRS; CDR2 reads YFSETQ. Deletions cut 0 bases from V and 5 bases from J, with 8 bases between. This CDR3 comprises 13 residues. As DNA, the CDR3 is TGCGCCAGCAGCTTGGGAGGGGGTACTGAAGCTTTCTTT. It is translated as CASSLGGGTEAFF.

This clone came up once. The V gene is TRBV29-1, the J gene TRBJ2-2, with TRBD2 matching 9 bases. V shed 5 bases, J shed 5 bases, and the junction held 6 bases outside the gene matches. The CDR3 sequence is 14 residues long. CDR1 and CDR2 (germline): SQVTM, ANQGSEA. Here the CDR3 DNA reads TGCAGCGTTCGGAGGGCGGGAGGGACCGGGGAGCTGTTTTTT. This codes for CSVRRAGGTGELFF.

V gene TRBV27 combines with J gene TRBJ2-7; D may be TRBD1 (5 bases). There are 15 residues in the CDR3. Per the germline V gene, CDR1 is MNHEY and CDR2 is SMNVEV (reference sequence). V lost 3 bases and J lost 0, with 12 bases in between. CDR3 residues: CASSLSDTLSYEQYF. CDR3 DNA sequence: TGTGCCAGCAGTTTGTCGGACACCCTCTCCTACGAGCAGTACTTC.

The gene calls are TRBV10-1 and TRBJ2-1; D perhaps matches TRBD2 (5 bases). The CDR3 length is 14 residues. V lost 2 bases to trimming and J lost 3 bases, with 8 bases between them. Germline V gives CDR1 WNHNN, CDR2 SYGVQD (reference sequence). DNA for the CDR3: TGCGCCAGCAGTGAGCGAGGACTCTACAATGAGCAGTTCTTC. Protein product: CASSERGLYNEQFF.

V usage is TRBV7-6 and J usage is TRBJ2-5, with D unclear. V was pared by 7 bases and J by 2 bases, with 14 bases between. Germline assignment: CDR1 SGHVS and CDR2 FNYEAQ. This CDR3 has 14 amino acids. The CDR3 here is CASTHWPEQETQYF. In DNA form, the CDR3 reads TGTGCCAGCACCCACTGGCCAGAGCAAGAGACCCAGTACTTC.

The chain links TRBV28 to TRBJ2-1; D call uncertain. The CDR3 totals 13 residues. Germline values: CDR1 MDHEN, CDR2 SYDVKM. With 3 bases removed from V and 9 bases from J, the gap between germline ends came to 12 bases. The DNA of the CDR3 is TGTGCCAGCAGTTTGAGACATTCGGGTGAGCAGTTCTTC. Protein sequence: CASSLRHSGEQFF.

To note about this clone: Other DNA sequences in the same sample also yield this CDR3. The chain is built from TRBV27 and TRBJ2-7; D is undetermined. The CDR3 extends over 10 amino acids. V lost 8 bases and J 4 bases, leaving 6 bases between the germline ends. Germline CDR1 reads MNHEY; CDR2 reads SMNVEV (reference sequence). CDR3 in DNA: TGTGCCAGCGGCAGGTACGAGCAGTACTTC. Its protein is CASGRYEQYF.